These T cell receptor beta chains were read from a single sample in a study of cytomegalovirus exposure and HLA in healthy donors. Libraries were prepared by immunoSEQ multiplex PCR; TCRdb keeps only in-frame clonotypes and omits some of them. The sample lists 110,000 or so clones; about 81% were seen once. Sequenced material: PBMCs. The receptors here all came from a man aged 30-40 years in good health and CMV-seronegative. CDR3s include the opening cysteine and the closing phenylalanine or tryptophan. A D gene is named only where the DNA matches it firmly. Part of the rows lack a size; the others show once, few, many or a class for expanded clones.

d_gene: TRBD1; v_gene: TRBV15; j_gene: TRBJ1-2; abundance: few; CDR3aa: CATSRVPGGRGVTAGYTF; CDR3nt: TGTGCCACCAGCAGAGTCCCAGGGGGCCGGGGGGTGACGGCTGGCTACACCTTC
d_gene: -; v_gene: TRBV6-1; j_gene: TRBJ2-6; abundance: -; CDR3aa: CASSPGSSGANVLTF; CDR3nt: TGTGCCAGCAGTCCCGGTTCCTCTGGGGCCAACGTCCTGACTTTC
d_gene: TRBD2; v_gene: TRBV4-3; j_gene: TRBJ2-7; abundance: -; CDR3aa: CASSPRTSGSFSYEQYF; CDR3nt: TGCGCCAGCAGCCCCCGGACTAGCGGGAGTTTCTCCTACGAGCAGTACTTC
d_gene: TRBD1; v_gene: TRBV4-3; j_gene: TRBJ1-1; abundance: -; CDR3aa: CASSPSGTGGFGTEAFF; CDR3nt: TGCGCCAGCAGCCCCTCCGGGACAGGAGGCTTTGGGACTGAAGCTTTCTTT
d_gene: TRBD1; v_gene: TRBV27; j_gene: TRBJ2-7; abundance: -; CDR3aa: CASSLRDSISYEQYF; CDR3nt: TGTGCCAGCAGTTTACGGGACAGTATTTCCTACGAGCAGTACTTC
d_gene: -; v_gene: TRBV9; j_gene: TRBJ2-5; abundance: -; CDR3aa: CASSVGARPQETQYF; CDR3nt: TGTGCCAGCAGCGTGGGGGCCCGGCCCCAAGAGACCCAGTACTTC
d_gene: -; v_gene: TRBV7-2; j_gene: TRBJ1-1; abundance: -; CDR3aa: CASSVRGYQGTEAFF; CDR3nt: TGTGCCAGCAGCGTTAGAGGTTATCAAGGCACTGAAGCTTTCTTT
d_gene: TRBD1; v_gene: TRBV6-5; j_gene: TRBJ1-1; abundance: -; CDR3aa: CASRAGGHLTEAFF; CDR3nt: TGTGCCAGCAGAGCAGGGGGGCATCTCACTGAAGCTTTCTTT
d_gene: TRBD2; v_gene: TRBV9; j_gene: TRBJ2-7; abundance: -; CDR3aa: CASSVDAGDPLEQYF; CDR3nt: TGTGCCAGCAGCGTAGACGCGGGAGATCCCCTCGAGCAGTACTTC
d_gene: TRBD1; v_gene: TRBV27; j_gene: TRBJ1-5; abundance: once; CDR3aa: CASSSTGGLAQHF; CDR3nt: TGTGCCAGCAGTTCAACAGGGGGCCTGGCCCAGCATTTT
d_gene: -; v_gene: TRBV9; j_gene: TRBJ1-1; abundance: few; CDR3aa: CASSRSIRGQDTEAFF; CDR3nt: TGTGCCAGCAGCCGTAGTATCCGGGGTCAGGACACTGAAGCTTTCTTT
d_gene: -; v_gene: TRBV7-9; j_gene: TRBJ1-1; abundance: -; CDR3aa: CASSSSSEAFF; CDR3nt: TGTGCCAGCAGCTCCTCGTCTGAAGCTTTCTTT
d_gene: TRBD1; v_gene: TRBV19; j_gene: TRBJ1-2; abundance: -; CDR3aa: CATPDRDYGYTF; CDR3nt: TGTGCCACCCCCGACAGGGACTATGGCTACACCTTC
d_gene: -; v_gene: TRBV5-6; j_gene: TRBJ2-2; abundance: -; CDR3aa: CASSLLGQGNTGELFF; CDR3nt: TGTGCCAGCAGCTTGCTGGGGCAGGGGAACACCGGGGAGCTGTTTTTT
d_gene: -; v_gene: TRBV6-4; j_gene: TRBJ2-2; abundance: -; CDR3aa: CASSPQGNTGELFF; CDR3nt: TGTGCCAGCAGTCCCCAGGGGAACACCGGGGAGCTGTTTTTT
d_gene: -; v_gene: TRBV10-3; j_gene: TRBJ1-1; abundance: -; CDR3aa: CAISERSGGGEAFF; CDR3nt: TGTGCCATCAGTGAAAGGAGCGGCGGGGGAGAAGCTTTCTTT
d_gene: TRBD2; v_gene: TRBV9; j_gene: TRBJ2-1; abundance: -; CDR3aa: CASSVEGVGGSYNEQFF; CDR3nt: TGTGCCAGCAGCGTAGAGGGTGTCGGGGGGTCCTACAATGAGCAGTTCTTC
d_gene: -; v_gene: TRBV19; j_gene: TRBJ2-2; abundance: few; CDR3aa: CASKPTGARNTGELFF; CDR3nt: TGTGCCAGTAAACCAACAGGAGCGCGGAACACCGGGGAGCTGTTTTTT
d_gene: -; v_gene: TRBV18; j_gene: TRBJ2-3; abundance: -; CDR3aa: CASSPPAGSTDTQYF; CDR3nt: TGTGCCAGCTCACCACCGGCGGGGAGCACAGATACGCAGTATTTT
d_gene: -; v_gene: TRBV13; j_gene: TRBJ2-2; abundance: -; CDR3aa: CATLQGSNTGELFF; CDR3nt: TGTGCCACCCTACAGGGATCGAACACCGGGGAGCTGTTTTTT
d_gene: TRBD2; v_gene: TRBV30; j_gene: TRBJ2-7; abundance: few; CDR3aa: CAWHSGRDYEQYF; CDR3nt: TGTGCCTGGCACAGCGGGAGGGACTACGAGCAGTACTTC
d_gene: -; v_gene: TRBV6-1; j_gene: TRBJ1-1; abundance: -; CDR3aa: CASSEKGLPTEAFF; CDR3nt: TGTGCCAGCAGTGAAAAGGGGCTGCCCACTGAAGCTTTCTTT
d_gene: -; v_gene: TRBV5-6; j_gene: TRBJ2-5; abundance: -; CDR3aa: CASSLAGGLGTQYF; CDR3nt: TGTGCCAGCAGCTTGGCTGGGGGCCTGGGGACCCAGTACTTC
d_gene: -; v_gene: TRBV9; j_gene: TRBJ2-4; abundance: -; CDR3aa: CASSVASENIQYF; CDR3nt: TGTGCCAGCAGCGTAGCTTCGGAAAACATTCAGTACTTC
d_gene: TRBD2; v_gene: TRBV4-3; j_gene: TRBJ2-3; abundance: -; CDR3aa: CASSPRGLAGVSDTQYF; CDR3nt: TGCGCCAGCAGCCCCAGGGGACTAGCGGGAGTATCAGATACGCAGTATTTT
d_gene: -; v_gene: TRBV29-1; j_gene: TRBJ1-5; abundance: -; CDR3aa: CSAGQSNQPQHF; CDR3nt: TGCAGCGCCGGACAGAGCAATCAGCCCCAGCATTTT
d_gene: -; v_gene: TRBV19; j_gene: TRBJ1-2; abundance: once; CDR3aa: CASSMGVRGRNYGYTF; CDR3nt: TGTGCCAGTAGTATGGGAGTTCGCGGCAGGAACTATGGCTACACCTTC
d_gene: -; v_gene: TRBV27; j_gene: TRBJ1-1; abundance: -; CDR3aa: CASSSETGTRDTEAFF; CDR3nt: TGTGCCAGCAGTTCAGAAACCGGGACAAGGGACACTGAAGCTTTCTTT
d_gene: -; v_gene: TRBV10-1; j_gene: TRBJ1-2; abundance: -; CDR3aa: CAPPAGHGRHGYTF; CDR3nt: TGCGCCCCCCCCGCCGGACACGGAAGACATGGCTACACCTTC
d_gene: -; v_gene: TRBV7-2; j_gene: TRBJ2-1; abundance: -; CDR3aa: CASSLARSGDYNEQFF; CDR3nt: TGTGCCAGCAGCTTAGCGCGGTCTGGCGACTACAATGAGCAGTTCTTC
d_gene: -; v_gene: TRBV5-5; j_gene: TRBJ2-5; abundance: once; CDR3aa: CASSFPRDIQETQYF; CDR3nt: TGTGCCAGCAGCTTTCCCCGGGACATACAAGAGACCCAGTACTTC
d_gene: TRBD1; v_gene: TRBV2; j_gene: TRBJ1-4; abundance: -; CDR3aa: CASSPGTGVEKLFF; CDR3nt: TGTGCCAGCAGTCCCGGGACAGGGGTTGAAAAACTGTTTTTT
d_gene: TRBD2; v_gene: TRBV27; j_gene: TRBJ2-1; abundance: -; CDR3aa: CASSYLYSGKRNEQFF; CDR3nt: TGTGCCAGCAGTTACCTCTATAGCGGGAAAAGGAATGAGCAGTTCTTC